This paragraph reports one T cell receptor beta chain. The germline V gene encodes CDR1 DFQATT and CDR2 SNEGSKA (reference sequence). The CDR3 runs to 15 residues. The V segment lost 2 bases and the J segment 0 bases; nucleotides outside the gene matches: 4. These data come from a study of neurological immune-mediated disorders. MiXCR, run by TCRdb on the 5' RACE reads, gives a single entry per CDR3 protein. The sample includes around 50,000 distinct CDR3 sequences, around 3.5% of them seen just once. The TCR comes from a woman aged 30 to 39 with multiple sclerosis. J is TRBJ2-3 and V is TRBV20-1; TRBD1 matches 8 bases. The sample comprised PBMCs. The CDR3 nucleotides read TGCAGTGCTAGACGGACAGGGACTAGCACAGATACGCAGTATTTT. Amino acid sequence: CSARRTGTSTDTQYF.